Listed here is a single T cell receptor (beta chain). No cognate antigen has been identified for it. No base quality values were provided; no much bigger clone lies one nucleotide off. The CDR3 numbers 13 residues from cysteine through phenylalanine. Only CDR3 DNA remains: 39 bases, in frame from the first base. V sheds 6 bases and J sheds 4 bases, leaving 9 bases between their ends. The germline V gene (reference sequence) yields MNHNY for CDR1 and SVGAGI for CDR2. Receptor libraries were prepared by the immunoSEQ multiplex PCR assay. A mixture of 60 forward primers for TCR Vbeta segments and 13 reverse primers for TCR Jbeta segments was used in the multiplex PCR. The CDR3 region of rearranged TCR beta genes was amplified from genomic DNA with a multiplex PCR assay. Amplified TCR beta libraries were sequenced as 87-base-pair reads on the Illumina HiSeq System. Processing in the source paper ran as follows. A later analysis counted some 80 million unique TCR beta chains across the 550 to 750 repertoires, and 9.5 million to 11 million of these chains were shared by at least two donors. To remove PCR and sequencing errors, raw reads were error-corrected and collapsed into unique sequences using a nearest-neighbor algorithm that merged closely related sequences. Alignment of CDR3 sequences to IMGT reference sequences was used to assign V, D and J gene segments. For a sequence to be retained, at least a six-nucleotide match to both a V gene segment and a J gene segment was required. A rearrangement counted as productive if the CDR3 had no stop codons and remained in frame with V and J, and every other rearrangement counted as non-productive. CDR3 was defined according to IMGT convention as the region running from the second conserved V-encoded cysteine to the conserved J-encoded phenylalanine. The earlier analysis of about 610 of the donors excluded sequences that lacked an unambiguous match to a single V gene segment. In an earlier analysis of more than 500 of the donors, a V segment was called functional when productive rearrangements were above 56.7%, and segregating when the standard deviation between donors exceeded 5%. To diagnose cytomegalovirus status from the catalog of TCR beta chain sequences, a statistical classification framework was built. V and J gene assignment, in a later analysis, came from comparing TCR nucleotide sequences with IMGT/GENE-DB human TR gene sequences. The TCRdist pipeline was used in a later analysis to assign CDR3 sequences and most-parsimonious VDJ recombination scenarios. In a later analysis, every TCR beta chain was defined by the combination of its CDR3 amino acid sequence and its V-gene family, and reads without a unique V-gene family were dropped. A later analysis removed 592 highly shared, low-generation-probability nucleotide sequences to deal with suspected cross-contamination and a sequencing artifact. For each public chain, a later analysis derived a clonal expansion index from normalized ranks of inferred template counts within each repertoire. Generation probabilities in a later analysis came from a VDJ recombination model fitted to out-of-frame rearrangements, and those results were checked against IGoR. A later analysis scored TCR-TCR, TCR-HLA and TCR-CMV co-occurrence with hypergeometric tests, applying a repertoire-size bias correction to TCR pairs. A later analysis estimated false discovery rates by permuting HLA or CMV assignments 20 times. In a later analysis, co-occurring TCRs were grouped using DBSCAN, with TCRdist sequence similarity added in when clustering inside HLA-allele-positive subsets. Co-occurrence clustering excluded repertoires with fewer than 30,000 or more than 120,000 public chains, plus five with anomalous nucleotide sharing. TCRdb retrieved this table from immuneACCESS and kept in-frame rearrangements only. Not all clones are present; in checked studies, unresolved V genes account for under half, and no reason is known for the remainder. The DNA was the basis for D and trimming; V, J and clone size are from that table. The sample profile shows about 150,000 clones; nearly 85% of them were found once. The ten largest clonotypes hold roughly 3.4% of the sample.

This specimen comes from a study of cytomegalovirus exposure and HLA in healthy donors (dated by TCRdb to about 2017). Notes on the research overall: In an earlier analysis of roughly 500 of the donors, 250 to 350 Gb of sequence data and just under 120 million unique TCR beta sequences from 150 million to 200 million T cells were reported. A later genetic analysis took genome-wide SNP genotypes for about 55% of the roughly 670 donors and used that subset as a discovery cohort. Using immunosequencing, the study profiled T cell repertoires from about 620 subjects and related those repertoires to cytomegalovirus serostatus. On average, roughly 250,000 unique TCR beta nucleotide sequences were sequenced per donor among 398 genotyped donors of the cohort, with 15% to 20% of those sequences being non-productive. In a later analysis, previously published TCR beta repertoires from several hundred donors were re-analyzed and high-resolution HLA genotyping was added so that TCR occurrence patterns could be studied. High-throughput TCR immunosequencing, statistical association of individual TCRs with disease status, and machine learning were combined to predict cytomegalovirus infection status. Along with the approximately 700-subject first cohort, a separate validation cohort of around 120 different subjects was used. Every discovery cohort repertoire had been produced on one sequencing platform. The later analysis used no new phenotypic data to find candidate immune exposures, relying instead on TCR beta sequences and their occurrence across donors. Class I and class II HLA loci were covered by the typing at four-digit resolution. About 320 gigabases of sequencing data and approximately 84 million unique TCR sequences were included in an early release covering about 620 HLA-typed donors. The study aimed to test whether signatures of past pathogen exposure could be identified by cataloging public T cell receptors. Roughly five DR-DQ haplotypes were handled as single units for association and clustering because linkage in the cohort was strong. Typing coverage varied by locus: about 629-630 donors for A, B, C, DRB1 and DQB1; roughly 510 for DQA1; nearly 610 for DPA1; 450 to 480 for DPB1. Of the approximately 400 genotyped donors, about 80% fell in the genetic ancestry cluster associated with self-reported Caucasian donors. Donor age, sex, ethnicity and CMV serostatus were compiled alongside the repertoire data. An earlier analysis of some 500 of the donors applied high-throughput TCR beta sequencing to assess whether each TCR beta V gene segment acted as functional or pseudogenic.

The cohort consisted of fewer than 700 healthy bone marrow donors. At the time of sampling, every cohort member was nominally healthy, though immune exposures that went unrecorded were likely present. The donor was CMV seronegative and belonged to the group of approximately 320 seronegative cohort members. Every donor gave a peripheral blood sample, and the peripheral blood mononuclear cells from that sample were used for TCR beta sequencing. Genomic DNA was extracted from the blood cell samples with the Qiagen DNeasy Blood Extraction Kit. Overall study results and their limits: The cohort was sequenced for TCR beta chains only, and without alpha or paired-chain data the features that could be detected were limited. Because counts were too low, approximately 15 rarely observed V segments, including chromosome 9 orphons, were excluded from the earlier analysis of roughly 580 of the donors. In a later analysis, 15,000 to 20,000 TCR beta sequences were associated with specific HLA alleles at a false discovery rate of 0.05. A further reported finding was that TCR beta sequences accurately predicted the HLA-A and HLA-B alleles for most subjects in the first cohort. It was suggested by the authors that the approach could potentially be generalized to other disease states and immunological phenotypes. When HLA alleles, especially DR and DQ, strongly co-occurred, attributing TCR associations to individual alleles was difficult. The classifier was reported to diagnose cytomegalovirus status with high specificity and sensitivity in both the original cohort and the validation cohort. A total of 164 TCR beta chains were listed by the study as associated with cytomegalovirus. In an earlier analysis of 587 of the donors, most TCR beta V segments appeared in productive rearrangements about 87% or about 30% of the time, broadly matching IMGT annotations. Most TCR sequences were seen in very few donors, while some public TCRs were found in many individuals. The sequencing pipeline was judged likely to have produced a cluster of highly shared sequence variants as a technical artifact. In a later analysis, HLA-associated TCR beta chains showed more clonal expansion and lower generation probabilities than non-associated chains that were equally common. An association between a missense DCLRE1C variant and V-gene and J-gene trimming of TCR beta chains was found in a later genetic analysis and replicated in an independent cohort. Three of the identified cytomegalovirus-associated TCR beta chains were confirmed in vitro to be specific for cytomegalovirus antigens. The only immune exposure information available for the cohort was CMV serostatus. Correlated functional status among segregating V segments might be attributable to linkage disequilibrium, but an unknown experimental factor could not be ruled out. HLA typing was unavailable for some donors at each locus, so association tests used only the typed subset. Some IMGT-functional V segments, including TRBV6-2 and TRBV6-3, could not be told apart with the 87-base-pair reads, so those segments were excluded. In a later analysis, several top co-occurrence clusters were reported to appear linked to parvovirus B19, influenza, CMV and Epstein-Barr virus. In a later analysis, TCR association rates were found to vary across HLA loci, with the most associated TCRs seen for DRB1 alleles and the fewest for HLA-C alleles. Sequencing depth was assumed to be roughly uniform across donors in the presence/absence analyses, though that assumption may not hold. Compared with the 666-donor mean, donors in an Asian-associated ancestry cluster had fewer N-insertions in productive TCRs, according to a later genetic analysis. Most CMV-associated TCR beta chains appeared to be HLA-restricted in a later analysis, and the HLA associations seemed to be driven largely by CMV exposure.

The V and J segments used are TRBV6-6 and TRBJ2-2; the D gene cannot be resolved reliably. Sequencing was done on a sample of PBMCs. This receptor was taken from a male donor in good health and CMV-seronegative. This receptor carries the CDR3 CASRPSSTGELFF. The DNA is as follows: TGTGCCAGCAGGCCAAGTAGCACCGGGGAGCTGTTTTTT.